The next 24 T cell receptor beta chains were all read from a single sample in a study of T cell changes during pregnancy in multiple sclerosis. Using immunoSEQ multiplex PCR, the repertoire was profiled, and TCRdb retains in-frame clones only, with some absent. The sample gives approximately 71,000 clones, approximately 92% of which show up once; around 2% is in the top ten. The sequencing used peripheral blood, collected in the second trimester of pregnancy. The receptors derive from a female donor with multiple sclerosis, enrolled in a pregnancy study.

The chain recombines TRBV7-2 with TRBJ2-7; possibly TRBD2 for D (5 bases). The CDR3 length is 17 residues. Looked up from germline, CDR1 is SGHTA and CDR2 is FQGNSA. Trimming took off 5 bases at V and 0 bases at J, with 20 bases between the two ends. The CDR3 reads CASSPGIMTQSSYEQYF. CDR3 in DNA: TGTGCCAGCAGCCCGGGGATTATGACTCAAAGCTCCTACGAGCAGTACTTC.

The rearrangement uses TRBV11-3 and TRBJ2-5; 9 bases map to TRBD1. The germline V gene has CDR1 SGHNT and CDR2 YENEEA. The V and J ends lost 5 bases and 2 bases, in that order; junction bases with no gene match: 6. The CDR3 contains 15 residues. The CDR3 DNA reads TGTGCCAGCAGCCCCCGGGACAGGGTACAAGAGACCCAGTACTTC. Protein: CASSPRDRVQETQYF.

The chain carries TRBV27 and TRBJ1-4, with D unresolved. The CDR3 is 13 amino acids. Germline V gene data show CDR1 as MNHEY and CDR2 as SMNVEV (reference sequence). V lost 6 bases and J lost 0, with 5 bases in between. CDR3 nucleotide sequence: TGTGCCAGCAGCCCCGCAACTAATGAAAAACTGTTTTTT. This sequence encodes CASSPATNEKLFF.

The gene calls are TRBV6-6 and TRBJ1-5; no definite D call. The V gene's germline CDR1 is MNHNY and CDR2 SVGAGI (reference sequence). The CDR3 consists of 13 residues. Trimming took off 5 bases at V and 7 bases at J, with 12 bases between the two ends. The CDR3 is CASSAREGQPQHF. For the CDR3, the DNA is TGTGCCAGCAGTGCCCGGGAAGGCCAGCCCCAGCATTTT.

The rearrangement uses TRBV7-3 and TRBJ1-4; the match to TRBD1 covers 10 bases. CDR1 and CDR2 (germline): SGHTA, FQGTGA. CDR3 length equals 19 residues. J lost 7 bases, V lost 5 bases, and 19 bases had no gene match. This chain's CDR3 is CASSHPGQGPWRGSEKLFF. CDR3 coding DNA: TGTGCCAGCAGCCACCCGGGACAGGGGCCATGGCGGGGGAGTGAAAAACTGTTTTTT.

The V gene is TRBV30, the J gene TRBJ1-5; 8 bases match TRBD1. The length of the CDR3 is 13 residues. The trim removed 1 base at V and 5 bases at J, leaving 1 base unmatched. CDR1 and CDR2 from the germline V gene are GTSNPN and SVGIG (reference sequence). In DNA, the CDR3 is TGTGCCTGGAGTGCACAGGGGGATCAGCCCCAGCATTTT. Its protein product is CAWSAQGDQPQHF.

The chain is built from TRBV5-6 and TRBJ2-5, with D possibly being TRBD1 (5 bases). The V end lost 5 bases, the J end lost 3 bases, and 11 bases lay between the germline ends. The CDR3 spans 13 residues. CDR1 is SGHDT, CDR2 YYEEEE, per germline. CDR3 sequence: CASRGADKETQYF. As DNA, the CDR3 is TGTGCCAGCAGGGGCGCGGACAAAGAGACCCAGTACTTC.

For the CDR3, the DNA is TGTGCCAGCACTCGAACAGGGGACCTCACTGAAGCTTTCTTT. Protein product: CASTRTGDLTEAFF. This chain connects TRBV9 to TRBJ1-1, with TRBD1 identical over 7 bases. V trimming: 6 bases; J trimming: 4 bases; junction bases outside the gene matches: 9. There are 14 residues in the CDR3. The V gene's germline CDR1 is SGDLS and CDR2 YYNGEE.

The chain carries TRBV6-1 and TRBJ1-6, with TRBD1 matching over 8 bases. The germline CDR1 and CDR2 sequences are MNHNS and SASEGT. CDR3 size: 14 residues. V lost 6 bases to trimming and J lost 9 bases; unmatched junction nucleotides: 7. The chain's CDR3 is CASRDRARSSPLHF. In nucleotides, the CDR3 is TGTGCCAGCAGGGACAGGGCTAGAAGTTCACCCCTCCACTTT.

The rearrangement joins TRBV7-8 to TRBJ2-7, with D hard to call. Germline V gives CDR1 SGHVS, CDR2 FQNEAQ. CDR3 length: 14 amino acids. V was cut by 5 bases and J by 0 bases, with 11 bases left in between. Here the CDR3 DNA reads TGTGCCAGCAGCCCGACTGAAAACTCCTACGAGCAGTACTTC. Translated: CASSPTENSYEQYF.

This chain links TRBV29-1 with TRBJ2-2; 7 bases agree with TRBD1. This CDR3 has 13 amino acids. CDR1 and CDR2 (germline): SQVTM, ANQGSEA. Trimming at V came to 5 bases and at J to 5 bases, leaving 5 bases not matched to a gene. The CDR3 DNA sequence: TGCAGCGTTAACCCGACAGGGACCGGGGAGCTGTTTTTT. Its translation is CSVNPTGTGELFF.

The V and J genes are TRBV5-4 and TRBJ1-1; 8 nucleotides match TRBD1. The CDR3 spans 13 residues. Trimming took 0 bases from V and 11 from J; bases not matched to a gene: 6. Germline V gene lookup returns CDR1 SGHNT and CDR2 YYREEE (reference sequence). The DNA for the CDR3 is TGTGCCAGCAGCTTGGAGACAGGGGAGAAGGCTTTCTTT. It specifies CASSLETGEKAFF.

This clone was seen a single time. The chain uses TRBV7-3 and TRBJ2-1; no reliable D call. V lost 0 bases to trimming and J lost 8 bases, with 11 bases between them. Germline CDR1 SGHTA, CDR2 FQGTGA. The length of the CDR3 is 14 residues. The CDR3 loop reads CASSLTGTPDEQFF. Here the CDR3 DNA reads TGTGCCAGCAGCTTAACGGGCACCCCGGATGAGCAGTTCTTC.

V usage is TRBV11-2 and J usage is TRBJ1-1; possible D gene TRBD1, 5 bases. This CDR3 has 15 residues. Germline values: CDR1 SGHAT, CDR2 FQNNGV. Trimming shortened V by 3 bases and J by 2 bases, and 13 bases separated the two germline ends. The CDR3 reads CASSLKVGGNTEAFF. CDR3 nucleotides: TGTGCCAGCAGCTTGAAGGTCGGGGGAAACACTGAAGCTTTCTTT.

The chain is built from TRBV7-9 and TRBJ1-2, with TRBD1 identical over 7 bases. V lost 6 bases and J lost 8; bases outside the gene matches: 6. CDR3 length equals 12 residues. Germline V CDR1 and CDR2: SEHNR, FQNEAQ (reference sequence). The CDR3 bases are TGTGCCAGCAGTCAGACAGGGTACGGCTACACCTTC. Translating it yields CASSQTGYGYTF.

The gene calls are TRBV5-1 and TRBJ1-4, with no clear D. Trimming stripped 4 bases from V and 7 bases from J, with 8 bases between. There are 12 residues in the CDR3. CDR1 and CDR2 (germline): SGHRS, YFSETQ. Written as DNA, the CDR3 is TGCGCCAGCAGCCCGGTTGGTGAAAAACTGTTTTTT. Translated, it gives CASSPVGEKLFF.

This chain uses TRBV7-2 with TRBJ2-3, with D perhaps matching TRBD2 (5 bases). The ends were cut back, 5 bases at V and 5 bases at J, with 8 bases in the middle. Germline CDR1 is SGHTA and CDR2 is FQGNSA. The CDR3 is made up of 12 amino acids. The CDR3 sequence: CASSQAVDTQYF. In DNA, the CDR3 is TGTGCCAGCAGCCAAGCGGTAGATACGCAGTATTTT. The full variable domain, with the rest looked up from reference TRBV7-2 and TRBJ2-3, is GAGVSQSPSNKVTEKGKDVELRCDPISGHTALYWYRQSLGQGLEFLIYFQGNSAPDKSGLPSDRFSAERTGGSVSTLTIQRTQQEDSAVYLCASSQAVDTQYFGPGTRLTVL.

The gene calls are TRBV18 and TRBJ2-7; tentatively, D is TRBD2 (5 bases). CDR3 length: 15 residues. Deletions cut 5 bases from V and 5 bases from J, with 19 bases between. CDR1 and CDR2 from the germline V gene are KGHSH and LQKENI. CDR3 coding DNA: TGTGCCAGCTCATCTACTAGTTTCTCGAAAAACGAGCAGTACTTC. It codes for CASSSTSFSKNEQYF. Drawing the rest from reference TRBV18 and TRBJ2-7, the complete variable domain is NAGVMQNPRHLVRRRGQEARLRCSPMKGHSHVYWYRQLPEEGLKFMVYLQKENIIDESGMPKERFSAEFPKEGPSILRIQQVVRGDSAAYFCASSSTSFSKNEQYFGPGTRLTVT.

The gene calls are TRBV30 and TRBJ1-6; D is undetermined. The CDR3 is 12 residues long. V was pared by 4 bases and J by 6 bases, with 7 bases between. Germline V gives CDR1 GTSNPN, CDR2 SVGIG (reference sequence). This CDR3 reads CAWNNRNSPLHF. The DNA of the CDR3 is TGTGCCTGGAATAATCGTAATTCACCCCTCCACTTT. The entire variable domain, with the rest obtained from reference TRBV30 and TRBJ1-6, is as follows: SQTIHQWPATLVQPVGSPLSLECTVEGTSNPNLYWYRQAAGRGLQLLFYSVGIGQISSEVPQNLSASRPQDRQFILSSKKLLLSDSGFYLCAWNNRNSPLHFGNGTRLTVT.

There are a few counts of this clone. In nucleotides, the CDR3 is TGTGCCAGCAGCTTAGCCCGCGGGGAGCTGTTTTTT. It translates to CASSLARGELFF. The V gene is TRBV11-3, the J gene TRBJ2-2; D remains unclear. The V gene's germline CDR1 is SGHNT and CDR2 YENEEA. This CDR3 is built from 12 residues. V was trimmed by 1 base and J by 7 bases, leaving 4 bases between them.

This rearrangement joins TRBV10-3 to TRBJ1-4, with TRBD1 matching over 7 bases. Germline CDR1 and CDR2: ENHRY and SYGVKD. The CDR3 length is 15 residues. Losses at the gene ends were 4 bases for V and 8 bases for J; bases not matched to a gene: 10. The chain's CDR3 is CAISGGPGGKEKLFF. CDR3 DNA sequence: TGTGCCATCAGTGGTGGGCCAGGGGGGAAGGAAAAACTGTTTTTT.

V gene TRBV18 combines with J gene TRBJ1-2; TRBD1 matches 8 bases. Trimming at V came to 3 bases and at J to 3 bases, leaving 6 bases not matched to a gene. Per the germline V gene, CDR1 is KGHSH and CDR2 is LQKENI. This CDR3 has 15 residues. CDR3 region: CASSPPDRDYYGYTF. The CDR3 nucleotides read TGTGCCAGCTCACCGCCGGACAGGGATTACTATGGCTACACCTTC.

This clone was observed a few times. This rearrangement joins TRBV6-5 to TRBJ2-1; D is perhaps TRBD1 (6 bases). CDR1 and CDR2 (germline): MNHEY, SVGAGI. Trimming cost V 2 bases and J 9 bases, with 20 bases left between them. CDR3 size: 16 residues. CDR3 sequence: CASSYGGFDVFGEQFF. Here the CDR3 DNA reads TGTGCCAGCAGTTACGGGGGCTTCGATGTATTCGGTGAGCAGTTCTTC.

This clone was detected only once. The chain employs TRBV23-1 and TRBJ2-2; D remains unclear. TRBV23-1 counts as an open reading frame of uncertain function. This CDR3 is 14 amino acids long. V was cut by 3 bases and J by 5 bases, with 10 bases left in between. Here the CDR3 reads CASSHQAVTGELFF. DNA for the CDR3: TGCGCCAGCAGTCACCAAGCTGTGACCGGGGAGCTGTTTTTT.